The clone carrying this TCR beta chain was recorded a few times. Its antigen is unknown. These data are taken from a study of T cells after yellow fever vaccination. 5'RACE template switching produced TCR cDNA carrying a universal primer site and UMIs. TCRdb called the 5' RACE reads again in MiXCR, with one record for every CDR3 protein. The sample includes around 320,000 distinct CDR3 sequences, around 4.5% of them seen just once. Study conclusions and caveats: Reappearance after the booster was observed for most primary-vaccination clones (roughly 97% CD4, about 90% CD8). Across the CD4 and CD8 compartments, a small share of clonotypes was present in both. Abundant clonotypes from the bulk population could contaminate FACS-sorted repertoires.

The CDR3 covers 17 residues. Trimming removed 2 bases from V and 6 bases from J; junction bases left unmatched: 7. CDR1 and CDR2 from the germline V gene are MGHRA and YSYEKL. This TCR was sampled from a young man who received the YFV17D yellow fever vaccine. The sample in question was PBMCs, obtained 15 days after the yellow fever booster vaccination. V gene TRBV4-1 combines with J gene TRBJ2-1; TRBD2 aligns across 13 bases. CDR3 sequence (DNA): TGCGCCAGCAGCCAATATGTGGGACTAGCGGGATCCAATGAGCAGTTCTTC. Translation: CASSQYVGLAGSNEQFF.